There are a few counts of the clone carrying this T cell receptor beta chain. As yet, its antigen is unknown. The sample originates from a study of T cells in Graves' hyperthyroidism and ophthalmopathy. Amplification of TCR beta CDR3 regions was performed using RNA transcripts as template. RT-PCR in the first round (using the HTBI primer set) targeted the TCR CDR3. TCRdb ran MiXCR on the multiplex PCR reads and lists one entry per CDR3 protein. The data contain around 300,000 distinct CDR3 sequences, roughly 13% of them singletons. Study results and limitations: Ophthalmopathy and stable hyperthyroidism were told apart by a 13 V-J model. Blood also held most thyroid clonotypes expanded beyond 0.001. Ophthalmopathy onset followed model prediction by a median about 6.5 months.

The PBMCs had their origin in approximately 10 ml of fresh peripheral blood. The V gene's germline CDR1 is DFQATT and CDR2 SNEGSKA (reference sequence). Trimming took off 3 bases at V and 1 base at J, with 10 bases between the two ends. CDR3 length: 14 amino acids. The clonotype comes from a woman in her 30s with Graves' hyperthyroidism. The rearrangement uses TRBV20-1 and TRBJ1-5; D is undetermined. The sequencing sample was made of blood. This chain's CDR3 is CSASAPGSNQPQHF. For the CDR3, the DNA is TGCAGTGCTAGTGCGCCTGGGAGCAATCAGCCCCAGCATTTT.